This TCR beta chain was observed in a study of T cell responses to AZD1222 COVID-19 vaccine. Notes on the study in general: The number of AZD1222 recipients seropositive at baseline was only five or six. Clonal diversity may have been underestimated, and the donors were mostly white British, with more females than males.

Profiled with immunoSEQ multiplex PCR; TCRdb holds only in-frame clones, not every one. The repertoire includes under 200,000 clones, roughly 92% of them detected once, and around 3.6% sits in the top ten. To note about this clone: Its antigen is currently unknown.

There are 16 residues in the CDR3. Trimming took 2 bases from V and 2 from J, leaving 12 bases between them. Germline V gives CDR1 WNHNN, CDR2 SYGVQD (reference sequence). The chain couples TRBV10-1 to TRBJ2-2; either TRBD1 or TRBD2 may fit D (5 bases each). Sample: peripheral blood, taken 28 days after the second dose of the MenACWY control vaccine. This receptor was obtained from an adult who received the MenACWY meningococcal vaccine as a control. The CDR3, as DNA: TGCGCCAGCAGTGAGGGGACGGGAAACAACACCGGGGAGCTGTTTTTT. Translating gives CASSEGTGNNTGELFF.